Shown below are 19 T cell receptor beta chains from a single sample sequenced in a study of blood T cell repertoires in COVID-19. The protocol was immunoSEQ multiplex PCR, while the TCRdb copy is restricted to in-frame clones and leaves out a portion. The profile shows more than 300,000 clones, approximately 90% of them singletons. Sequencing used PBMCs or T cells enriched from blood (not recorded which). Every receptor here comes from a woman between 18 and 29 years old who had recovered from COVID-19.

This clone was counted ten times or more. V and J are TRBV6-1 and TRBJ2-1; D possibly corresponds to TRBD1 (5 bases). Germline V lookup: CDR1 MNHNS, CDR2 SASEGT. V lost 5 bases and J lost 7, with 15 bases in between. This CDR3 is built from 14 residues. The CDR3 bases are TGTGCCAGCAGTTATCTAGGGGTCCAAAATGAGCAGTTCTTC. The encoded protein is CASSYLGVQNEQFF.

The chain carries TRBV5-6 and TRBJ2-5, with D perhaps matching TRBD2 (6 bases). The germline V gene has CDR1 SGHDT and CDR2 YYEEEE. This CDR3 spans 14 amino acids. The V gene lost 3 bases and the J gene lost 3 bases, with 12 bases spanning the gap. The CDR3 DNA sequence: TGTGCCAGCAGCTCTGGACCGGGAGAAGAGACCCAGTACTTC. As protein: CASSSGPGEETQYF.

V gene TRBV3-1 (or the pseudogene TRBV3-2) combines with J gene TRBJ2-7, with D possibly being TRBD1 (5 bases). V was cut by 0 bases and J by 3 bases, with 6 bases left in between. The CDR3 is made up of 13 amino acids. CDR1 is LGHDT and CDR2 is YNNKEL in the germline V gene (reference sequence). CDR3 in DNA: TGTGCCAGCAGCCAAGAGACAGACTACGAGCAGTACTTC. Residues: CASSQETDYEQYF.

There are a few counts of this clone. The chain recombines TRBV6-6 with TRBJ2-7; D gene ambiguous. Germline loops: CDR1 MNHNY, CDR2 SVGAGI (reference sequence). V was clipped by 0 bases and J by 3 bases, with 3 bases between them. CDR3 length equals 12 residues. For the CDR3, the DNA is TGTGCCAGCAGTTACTCGAGCTACGAGCAGTACTTC. Encoded protein: CASSYSSYEQYF.

The chain has TRBV5-1 and TRBJ2-7, with TRBD1 matching 7 bases. V trimming: 4 bases; J trimming: 1 base; junction bases outside the gene matches: 2. The germline gives CDR1 SGHRS, CDR2 YFSETQ. This CDR3 has 13 residues. The chain's CDR3 is CASSQQGSYEQYF. The CDR3 nucleotides are TGCGCCAGCAGCCAACAGGGGTCCTACGAGCAGTACTTC.

The chain is built from TRBV4-1 and TRBJ1-4; D possibly corresponds to TRBD1 (6 bases). CDR3 length equals 16 residues. CDR1 MGHRA and CDR2 YSYEKL come from the germline V gene. Trimming took 1 base from V and 5 from J, leaving 14 bases between them. CDR3: CASSQGWDNRNEKLFF. DNA of the CDR3: TGCGCCAGCAGCCAAGGATGGGACAACCGAAATGAAAAACTGTTTTTT.

The J gene is TRBJ1-2, the V gene TRBV5-1; TRBD1 is a possible D gene (6 bases). The ends were cut back, 0 bases at V and 0 bases at J, with 9 bases in the middle. Germline lookup yields CDR1 SGHRS and CDR2 YFSETQ. The CDR3 spans 15 residues. The CDR3 region has the DNA TGCGCCAGCAGCTTGGTAACAGGGCCTAACTATGGCTACACCTTC. Translation gives CASSLVTGPNYGYTF.

This clone was detected only a few times. This chain joins TRBV27 and TRBJ2-7, with 7 positions matching TRBD2. The CDR3 contains 16 residues. Germline CDR1 reads MNHEY; CDR2 reads SMNVEV (reference sequence). The J segment lost 4 bases and the V segment lost 2 bases, leaving 11 bases of the junction unmatched. CDR3 coding DNA: TGTGCCAGCAGTTTAGGAGCGGGGTCTTTCTATTACGAGCAGTACTTC. It codes for CASSLGAGSFYYEQYF.

V is TRBV5-1 and J is TRBJ1-1, with D unresolved. V lost 3 bases and J 3 bases, leaving 9 bases between the germline ends. Germline CDR1 SGHRS, CDR2 YFSETQ. The CDR3 sequence is 13 residues long. The CDR3 loop is CASSSAQDTEAFF. CDR3 nucleotides: TGCGCCAGCAGCTCCGCCCAGGACACTGAAGCTTTCTTT.

This clone showed up just a few times. The rearrangement uses TRBV24-1 and TRBJ1-5, with D perhaps matching TRBD1 (6 bases). This CDR3 is built from 16 residues. Germline-derived CDR1 and CDR2 are KGHDR and SFDVKD. The germline V and J ends were trimmed by 4 bases and 1 base, with 13 bases remaining between them. The CDR3 DNA follows: TGTGCCACCAGTGACTACAGGGCCCCAAGCAATCAGCCCCAGCATTTT. Its translation: CATSDYRAPSNQPQHF.

The chain couples TRBV5-1 to TRBJ1-1; D is unclear. The germline gives CDR1 SGHRS, CDR2 YFSETQ. V was clipped by 4 bases and J by 1 base, with 11 bases between them. This CDR3 has 14 amino acids. CDR3 in DNA: TGCGCCAGCAGCCCGGGTCCACCGAACACTGAAGCTTTCTTT. As protein: CASSPGPPNTEAFF.

The rearrangement uses TRBV5-4 and TRBJ2-4; TRBD1 agrees at 12 bases. Per germline, CDR1 SGHNT and CDR2 YYREEE (reference sequence). The CDR3 has 17 residues. Trimming cost V 4 bases and J 0 bases; bases outside gene matches: 5. The chain's CDR3 is CASSGGQGALAKNIQYF. The CDR3 DNA reads as TGTGCCAGCAGCGGGGGACAGGGGGCGCTAGCCAAAAACATTCAGTACTTC.

The rearrangement joins TRBV5-5 to TRBJ1-2; D may be TRBD1 (6 bases). This CDR3 spans 14 amino acids. Trimming took 0 bases from V and 7 from J, leaving 13 bases between them. Germline CDR1 SGHKS, CDR2 YYEKEE (reference sequence). CDR3 in amino acids: CASSLDGGALGYTF. As DNA, the CDR3 is TGTGCCAGCAGCTTGGATGGGGGGGCGCTTGGCTACACCTTC.

As concerns this clone: Other DNA sequences in this sample translate to the same CDR3. The V call is TRBV19, the J call TRBJ1-1; D call uncertain. The CDR3 sequence is 13 residues long. Between the trimmed V and J ends, which lost 6 bases and 0 bases, there was a span of 8 bases. The germline CDR1 and CDR2 sequences are LNHDA and SQIVND (reference sequence). The DNA of the CDR3 is TGTGCCAGTAGAAGGGAGATGAACACTGAAGCTTTCTTT. Its translation is CASRREMNTEAFF.

This chain connects TRBV11-2 to TRBJ1-1, with a weak D call TRBD1 (5 bases). This CDR3 has 17 residues. Germline V gene data show CDR1 as SGHAT and CDR2 as FQNNGV. With 1 base removed from V and 3 bases from J, the gap between germline ends came to 18 bases. The CDR3: CASSLGGVGGYYTEAFF. Written as DNA, the CDR3 is TGTGCCAGCAGCTTAGGAGGGGTCGGGGGTTACTACACTGAAGCTTTCTTT.

V gene TRBV6-6 combines with J gene TRBJ2-1; 9 bases are shared with TRBD1. Germline loops: CDR1 MNHNY, CDR2 SVGAGI (reference sequence). The CDR3 is made up of 17 amino acids. The ends lost 5 bases at V and 7 bases at J; junction bases unmatched: 15. The CDR3 DNA reads TGTGCCAGCAGTCAGTCTTCCGGGACAGGGAGAATAAATGAGCAGTTCTTC. Protein sequence: CASSQSSGTGRINEQFF.

The rearrangement links TRBV3-1 (or the pseudogene TRBV3-2) to TRBJ2-1, with a weak D call TRBD2 (7 bases). The CDR3 is made up of 15 amino acids. The V gene's germline CDR1 is LGHDT and CDR2 YNNKEL (reference sequence). V gave up 4 bases and J gave up 9 bases, with 19 bases separating them. CDR3 bases: TGTGCCAGCAGCCTATCGGGGGCTAGGACTAGTGAGCAGTTCTTC. Its translation is CASSLSGARTSEQFF.

This sequence joins TRBV30 and TRBJ1-1; no definite D call. The CDR3 runs to 12 residues. Germline V gene data show CDR1 as GTSNPN and CDR2 as SVGIG (reference sequence). V was pared by 4 bases and J by 6 bases, with 12 bases between. The CDR3 DNA sequence: TGTGCCTGGAAGGATAGAGGCGCTGAAGCTTTCTTT. The encoded protein is CAWKDRGAEAFF.

The rearrangement links TRBV7-2 to TRBJ1-2; no definite D call. V was trimmed by 4 bases and J by 5 bases, leaving 17 bases between them. Germline lookup yields CDR1 SGHTA and CDR2 FQGNSA. The CDR3 has 15 amino acids. CDR3 DNA sequence: TGTGCCAGCAGCTCCGGCTTAGAGGGAGGGTATGGCTACACCTTC. It codes for CASSSGLEGGYGYTF. The full variable domain, with the rest looked up from reference TRBV7-2 and TRBJ1-2, is GAGVSQSPSNKVTEKGKDVELRCDPISGHTALYWYRQSLGQGLEFLIYFQGNSAPDKSGLPSDRFSAERTGGSVSTLTIQRTQQEDSAVYLCASSSGLEGGYGYTFGSGTRLTVV.